A single sample gave rise to the 7 T cell receptor beta chains below, sequenced in a study of blood T cell repertoires in COVID-19 (TCRdb year 2020). Library prep was done by the immunoSEQ multiplex PCR assay. TCRdb re-hosts the immuneACCESS table, in-frame sequences only. Its copies lack some clones; in the studies checked, an unresolved V gene accounts for under half of them, and the cause for the rest is not known. The sample data list 300,000 to 450,000 clones, and around 92% of these were observed just once. The ten most abundant clones make up around 3% of the sample. Sequenced sample: peripheral blood. The origin of the receptors is a woman aged 30 to 39 with COVID-19, enrolled during active disease.

The rearrangement joins TRBV5-1 to TRBJ2-5; 7 nucleotides align to TRBD1. J lost 1 base, V lost 4 bases, and 10 bases had no gene match. This CDR3 has 16 residues. Germline CDR1 is SGHRS and CDR2 is YFSETQ. The CDR3 here is CASSPGTVGPQETQYF. The CDR3 bases are TGCGCCAGCAGCCCCGGGACAGTTGGACCCCAAGAGACCCAGTACTTC.

The rearrangement uses TRBV4-3 and TRBJ2-5; TRBD1 aligns across 10 bases. The germline gives CDR1 LGHNA, CDR2 YSLEER. This CDR3 has 15 amino acids. Trimming cost V 4 bases and J 5 bases; bases outside gene matches: 7. DNA for the CDR3: TGCGCCAGCAGCCGAGGGACAGGGGTTGGGGAGACCCAGTACTTC. Protein product: CASSRGTGVGETQYF.

The rearrangement uses TRBV10-2 and TRBJ1-1; maybe TRBD1 (5 bases). Deletions cut 3 bases from V and 2 bases from J, with 13 bases between. Germline values: CDR1 WSHSY, CDR2 SAAADI. The length of the CDR3 is 15 residues. CDR3 coding DNA: TGCGCCAGCAGTGACCCTACGGGGGTTAACACTGAAGCTTTCTTT. Amino acid sequence: CASSDPTGVNTEAFF.

This chain connects TRBV11-3 to TRBJ2-1, with TRBD1 identical over 7 bases. There are 16 residues in the CDR3. The V and J ends lost 1 base and 3 bases, in that order; junction bases with no gene match: 6. Germline CDR1 SGHNT, CDR2 YENEEA. The CDR3: CASSLGLGQLYNEQFF. DNA of the CDR3: TGTGCCAGCAGCTTAGGCTTGGGACAGCTCTACAATGAGCAGTTCTTC. The full variable domain, its missing parts supplied by reference TRBV11-3 and TRBJ2-1, is EAGVVQSPRYKIIEKKQPVAFWCNPISGHNTLYWYLQNLGQGPELLIRYENEEAVDDSQLPKDRFSAERLKGVDSTLKIQPAELGDSAVYLCASSLGLGQLYNEQFFGPGTRLTVL.

J is TRBJ1-2 and V is TRBV5-4; the match to TRBD1 covers 7 bases. The V gene's germline CDR1 is SGHNT and CDR2 YYREEE (reference sequence). The ends lost 4 bases at V and 4 bases at J; junction bases unmatched: 10. The CDR3 consists of 15 residues. CDR3 in amino acids: CASSPETGVPYGYTF. Written as DNA, the CDR3 is TGTGCCAGCAGCCCTGAAACAGGGGTACCCTATGGCTACACCTTC.

The chain has TRBV5-8 and TRBJ2-1, with no clear D. With 4 bases removed from V and 0 bases from J, the gap between germline ends came to 14 bases. The CDR3 length is 16 residues. Germline V gives CDR1 SGHTS, CDR2 YDEGEE. This chain's CDR3 is CASSRARQSSYNEQFF. CDR3 sequence (DNA): TGTGCCAGCAGCCGCGCGCGGCAGTCCTCCTACAATGAGCAGTTCTTC. Looking up the rest from reference TRBV5-8 and TRBJ2-1 gives the full variable domain: EAGVTQSPTHLIKTRGQQATLRCSPISGHTSVYWYQQALGLGLQFLLWYDEGEERNRGNFPPRFSGRQFPNYSSELNVNALELEDSALYLCASSRARQSSYNEQFFGPGTRLTVL.

The rearrangement links TRBV5-1 to TRBJ2-4, with TRBD1 matching 9 bases. Per the germline V gene, CDR1 is SGHRS and CDR2 is YFSETQ. CDR3 size: 17 residues. Trimming removed 0 bases from V and 1 base from J; junction bases left unmatched: 5. The CDR3 DNA sequence: TGCGCCAGCAGCTTGGGAAGGACAGGGGATGCCAAAAACATTCAGTACTTC. Translating gives CASSLGRTGDAKNIQYF. The entire variable domain, with the rest obtained from reference TRBV5-1 and TRBJ2-4, is as follows: KAGVTQTPRYLIKTRGQQVTLSCSPISGHRSVSWYQQTPGQGLQFLFEYFSETQRNKGNFPGRFSGRQFSNSRSEMNVSTLELGDSALYLCASSLGRTGDAKNIQYFGAGTRLSVL.